The 8 T cell receptor beta chains below all came from one sample that was sequenced in a study of T cell responses to AZD1222 COVID-19 vaccine. Here immunoSEQ multiplex PCR was the method, and the copy in TCRdb shows in-frame clones only, minus some. The table lists tens of thousands of clones, around 80% of them singletons. Sequencing used peripheral blood, obtained 28 days after the second AZD1222 dose. The receptors shown here come from an adult who received the AZD1222 COVID-19 vaccine.

This sequence joins TRBV9 and TRBJ2-2, with 12 bases lining up with TRBD2. CDR1 and CDR2 from the germline V gene are SGDLS and YYNGEE. V shed 3 bases, J shed 4 bases, and the junction held 1 base outside the gene matches. This CDR3 is built from 15 residues. CDR3 region: CASSGLAGATGELFF. DNA for the CDR3: TGTGCCAGCAGCGGACTAGCGGGAGCCACCGGGGAGCTGTTTTTT.

The chain carries TRBV27 and TRBJ2-1; 7 nucleotides match TRBD2. The junction had 8 bases not matched to a gene; V was cut back by 6 bases and J by 6 bases. The CDR3 is made up of 14 amino acids. Germline V gives CDR1 MNHEY, CDR2 SMNVEV (reference sequence). CDR3 loop: CASSTRGLVNEQFF. The DNA for the CDR3 is TGTGCCAGCAGCACCCGCGGACTAGTCAATGAGCAGTTCTTC.

The V gene is TRBV18, the J gene TRBJ2-2; D gene ambiguous. Trimming stripped 6 bases from V and 1 base from J, with 6 bases between. There are 13 residues in the CDR3. Germline V gene data show CDR1 as KGHSH and CDR2 as LQKENI. CDR3 DNA sequence: TGTGCCAGCTCCCGGGTGAACACCGGGGAGCTGTTTTTT. It yields the protein CASSRVNTGELFF. Using reference TRBV18 and TRBJ2-2 for the parts outside the CDR3, the full variable domain is NAGVMQNPRHLVRRRGQEARLRCSPMKGHSHVYWYRQLPEEGLKFMVYLQKENIIDESGMPKERFSAEFPKEGPSILRIQQVVRGDSAAYFCASSRVNTGELFFGEGSRLTVL.

The chain carries TRBV2 and TRBJ2-7; 10 bases are a match to TRBD2. The V segment lost 6 bases and the J segment 4 bases; nucleotides outside the gene matches: 6. The CDR3 contains 14 residues. Germline CDR1 SNHLY, CDR2 FYNNEI. CDR3 DNA sequence: TGTGCCAGCAGGACTACTAGCGGGATATACGAGCAGTACTTC. It translates to CASRTTSGIYEQYF.

The J gene is TRBJ1-5, the V gene TRBV7-9, with D unclear. The CDR3 length is 15 residues. Germline V lookup: CDR1 SEHNR, CDR2 FQNEAQ (reference sequence). V lost 5 bases and J lost 1, with 12 bases in between. CDR3 protein: CASSARGDSNQPQHF. In DNA, the CDR3 is TGTGCCAGCAGCGCCCGGGGTGACAGCAATCAGCCCCAGCATTTT.

The chain recombines TRBV7-9 with TRBJ2-5; a weak D match, TRBD1 (7 bases). The germline CDR1 and CDR2 sequences are SEHNR and FQNEAQ (reference sequence). The CDR3 consists of 15 residues. V dropped 1 base and J dropped 3 bases, with 12 bases sitting between them. CDR3 in amino acids: CASSLVSRGEETQYF. Written as DNA, the CDR3 is TGTGCCAGCAGCTTAGTGTCCAGGGGGGAAGAGACCCAGTACTTC.

This clone turned up a few times. The chain combines TRBV19 with TRBJ2-3, with D perhaps being TRBD1 or TRBD2 (6 bases each). V lost 3 bases and J 2 bases, leaving 12 bases between the germline ends. The CDR3 loop spans 15 amino acids. From germline, CDR1 is LNHDA and CDR2 SQIVND (reference sequence). The CDR3 sequence: CASSITGAHTDTQYF. The CDR3 DNA sequence: TGTGCCAGTAGTATTACGGGGGCGCACACAGATACGCAGTATTTT.

V and J are TRBV2 and TRBJ1-1; perhaps TRBD1 as D (5 bases). V was trimmed by 1 base and J by 1 base, leaving 13 bases between them. CDR3 size: 16 residues. Germline V gene lookup returns CDR1 SNHLY and CDR2 FYNNEI. The CDR3 region is CASSEGQGWGNTEAFF. DNA for the CDR3: TGTGCCAGCAGTGAAGGGCAGGGCTGGGGGAACACTGAAGCTTTCTTT.